This entry features one TCR beta chain sequence. The data were taken from a study of blood T cell repertoires in COVID-19. Assay: immunoSEQ multiplex PCR; the TCRdb copy retains only in-frame clones and omits some. The data hold approximately 280,000 clones, with around 85% observed a single time. Participant ages covered roughly 18 to 89 years across 24 US areas. Participants were placed into cohorts based on the clinical history they reported. For recovered donors of Cohort 3, there were two negative PCRs, clearance, or symptom resolution. J lost 6 bases, V lost 2 bases, and 4 bases had no gene match. The CDR3 spans 13 residues. Germline V lookup: CDR1 KGHSY, CDR2 FQNENV.

The sequence was obtained from a woman between 50 and 59 years old who had recovered from COVID-19. Sequenced material: PBMCs or T cells enriched from blood (not recorded which). This chain connects TRBV16 to TRBJ2-7; 7 nucleotides match TRBD1. Here the CDR3 DNA reads TGTGCCAGCAGCCAAACGACAGGGTTCGAGCAGTACTTC. Amino acid sequence: CASSQTTGFEQYF.